Listed below are T cell receptor beta chains from one sample, sequenced in a study of blood T cell repertoires in COVID-19. TCRdb's table, derived via immunoSEQ multiplex PCR, lists solely in-frame clones and lacks some. The sample lists some 390,000 clones, approximately 89% occurring once. What was sequenced was peripheral blood. These receptors all stem from a woman in her sixties or seventies with COVID-19, enrolled during active disease. Each CDR3 is given without its conserved first and last residue.

cdr3_length	v_call	j_call	cdr3_aa
11	TRBV27	TRBJ2-7	ASSPDRVNEQY
13	TRBV13	TRBJ2-1	ASSLGTGAGNEQF
13	TRBV9	TRBJ1-4	ASSATGGGNEKLF
11	TRBV5-8	TRBJ1-5	ASSFGEGQPQH
13	TRBV6-6	TRBJ1-2	ASSYGGQPSDGYT
15	TRBV7-3	TRBJ2-3	ASSLGAGRKVTDTQY
11	TRBV4-1	TRBJ2-3	ASSQTGIDTQY
12	TRBV30	TRBJ1-5	AWSDLGVGQPQH
13	TRBV9	TRBJ1-1	ASSVEEGRNTEAF
13	TRBV11-2	TRBJ2-7	ASSLDRTPSYEQY
13	TRBV2	TRBJ1-6	ASSAGKDRNSPLH
13	TRBV5-1	TRBJ2-3	ASCPGGVTPDTQY
14	TRBV18	TRBJ1-3	ASSPLQGDSGNTIY